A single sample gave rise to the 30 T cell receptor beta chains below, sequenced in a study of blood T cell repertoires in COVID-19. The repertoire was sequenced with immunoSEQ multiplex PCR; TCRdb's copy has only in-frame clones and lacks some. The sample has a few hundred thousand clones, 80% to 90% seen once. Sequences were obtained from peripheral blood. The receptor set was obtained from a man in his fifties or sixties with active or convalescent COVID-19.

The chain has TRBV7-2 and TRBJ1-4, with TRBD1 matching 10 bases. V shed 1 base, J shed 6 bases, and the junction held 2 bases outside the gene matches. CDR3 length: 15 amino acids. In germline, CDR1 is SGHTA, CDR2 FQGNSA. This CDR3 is CASSLVTGGDEKLFF. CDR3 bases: TGTGCCAGCAGCTTAGTGACAGGGGGCGATGAAAAACTGTTTTTT.

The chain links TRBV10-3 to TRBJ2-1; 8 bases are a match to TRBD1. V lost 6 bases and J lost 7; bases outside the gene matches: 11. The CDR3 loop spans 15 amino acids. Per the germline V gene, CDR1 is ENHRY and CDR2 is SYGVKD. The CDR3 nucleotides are TGTGCCATCAGCCCTGGGACAGGAGGTTGGAATGAGCAGTTCTTC. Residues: CAISPGTGGWNEQFF.

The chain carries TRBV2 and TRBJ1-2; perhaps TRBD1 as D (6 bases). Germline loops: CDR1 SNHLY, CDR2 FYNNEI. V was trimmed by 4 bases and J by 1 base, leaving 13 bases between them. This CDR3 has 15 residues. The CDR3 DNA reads TGTGCCAGCAGTGCTTTAAGGGGGTTTAACTATGGCTACACCTTC. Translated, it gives CASSALRGFNYGYTF.

The CDR3 bases are TGTGCCAGCAGCAAGACGACAGGGAGCTCCTACAATGAGCAGTTCTTC. Its protein is CASSKTTGSSYNEQFF. The gene calls are TRBV3-1 (or the pseudogene TRBV3-2) and TRBJ2-1; 7 bases are shared with TRBD1. J was trimmed by 0 bases and V by 5 bases; bases with no gene match: 7. Germline CDR1 reads LGHDT; CDR2 reads YNNKEL (reference sequence). The CDR3 has 16 amino acids.

CDR3 in DNA: TGTGCCAGCAGCTTAGGTCCGGGACAGAGAGCTAATTCACCCCTCCACTTT. Translated, it gives CASSLGPGQRANSPLHF. The rearrangement joins TRBV7-2 to TRBJ1-6; 7 bases are a match to TRBD1. The length of the CDR3 is 17 residues. The germline V gene encodes CDR1 SGHTA and CDR2 FQGNSA. V was pared by 1 base and J by 6 bases, with 9 bases of the junction left unmatched.

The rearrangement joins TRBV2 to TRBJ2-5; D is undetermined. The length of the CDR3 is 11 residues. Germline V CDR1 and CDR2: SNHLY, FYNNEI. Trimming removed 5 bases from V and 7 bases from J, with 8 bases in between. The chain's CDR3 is CASSPRVTQYF. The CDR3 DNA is TGTGCCAGCAGTCCCCGTGTGACCCAGTACTTC. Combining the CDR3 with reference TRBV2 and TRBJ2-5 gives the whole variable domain EPEVTQTPSHQVTQMGQEVILRCVPISNHLYFYWYRQILGQKVEFLVSFYNNEISEKSEIFDDQFSVERPDGSNFTLKIRSTKLEDSAMYFCASSPRVTQYFGPGTRLLVL.

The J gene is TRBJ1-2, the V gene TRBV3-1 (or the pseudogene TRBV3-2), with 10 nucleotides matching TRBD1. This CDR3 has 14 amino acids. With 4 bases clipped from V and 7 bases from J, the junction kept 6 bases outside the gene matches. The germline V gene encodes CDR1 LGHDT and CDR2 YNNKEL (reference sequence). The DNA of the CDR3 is TGTGCCAGCAGCCCAGGGACAGGGGTGGGTGGCTACACCTTC. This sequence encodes CASSPGTGVGGYTF.

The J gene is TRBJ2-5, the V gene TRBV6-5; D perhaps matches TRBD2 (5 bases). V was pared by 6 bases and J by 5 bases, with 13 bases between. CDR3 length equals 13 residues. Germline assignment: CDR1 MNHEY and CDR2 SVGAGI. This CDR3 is CASRPEGRETQYF. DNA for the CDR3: TGTGCCAGCAGACCTGAGGGCCGGGAGACCCAGTACTTC.

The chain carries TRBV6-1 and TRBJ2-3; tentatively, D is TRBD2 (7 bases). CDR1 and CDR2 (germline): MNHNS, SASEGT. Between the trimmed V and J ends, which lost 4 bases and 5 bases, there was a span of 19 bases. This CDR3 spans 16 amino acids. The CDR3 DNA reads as TGTGCCAGCAGTGCCCGAGGGGGGGGCTGGAGAGATACGCAGTATTTT. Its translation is CASSARGGGWRDTQYF.

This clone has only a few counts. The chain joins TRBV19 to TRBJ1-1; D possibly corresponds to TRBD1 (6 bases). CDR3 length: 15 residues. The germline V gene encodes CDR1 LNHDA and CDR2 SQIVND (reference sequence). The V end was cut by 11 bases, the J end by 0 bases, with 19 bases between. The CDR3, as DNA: TGTGCCTCCTTTAGGGGGAATATAATGAACACTGAAGCTTTCTTT. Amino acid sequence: CASFRGNIMNTEAFF.

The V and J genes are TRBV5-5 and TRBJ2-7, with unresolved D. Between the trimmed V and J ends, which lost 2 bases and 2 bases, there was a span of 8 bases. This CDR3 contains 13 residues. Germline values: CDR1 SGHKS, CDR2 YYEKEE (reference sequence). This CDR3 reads CASSLSSPYEQYF. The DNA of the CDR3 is TGTGCCAGCAGCTTATCCTCTCCCTACGAGCAGTACTTC. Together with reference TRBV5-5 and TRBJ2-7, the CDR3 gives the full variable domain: DAGVTQSPTHLIKTRGQQVTLRCSPISGHKSVSWYQQVLGQGPQFIFQYYEKEERGRGNFPDRFSARQFPNYSSELNVNALLLGDSALYLCASSLSSPYEQYFGPGTRLTVT.

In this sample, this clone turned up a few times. CDR3 amino acids: CASSLYPSGRPSSPYEQYF. The CDR3 DNA is TGCGCCAGCAGCCTGTACCCGAGCGGGAGGCCTTCATCCCCCTACGAGCAGTACTTC. This sequence joins TRBV4-1 and TRBJ2-7; 9 bases are shared with TRBD2. Germline V gene sequence: CDR1 MGHRA, CDR2 YSYEKL. The trim removed 4 bases at V and 2 bases at J, leaving 18 bases unmatched. This CDR3 is built from 19 residues.

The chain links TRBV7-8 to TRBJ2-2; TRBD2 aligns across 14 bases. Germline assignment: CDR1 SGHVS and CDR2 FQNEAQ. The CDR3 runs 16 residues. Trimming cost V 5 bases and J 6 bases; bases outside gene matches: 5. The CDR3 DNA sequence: TGTGCCAGCAGCCGGGGACTAGCGGGAGCATCCGGGGAGCTGTTTTTT. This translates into CASSRGLAGASGELFF.

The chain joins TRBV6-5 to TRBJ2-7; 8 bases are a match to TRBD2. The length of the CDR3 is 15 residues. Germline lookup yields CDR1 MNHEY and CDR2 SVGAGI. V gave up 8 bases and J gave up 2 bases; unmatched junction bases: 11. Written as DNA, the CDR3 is TGTGCCAGCGGCGAGGGAAGCGGGAGCACCTACGAGCAGTACTTC. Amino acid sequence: CASGEGSGSTYEQYF.

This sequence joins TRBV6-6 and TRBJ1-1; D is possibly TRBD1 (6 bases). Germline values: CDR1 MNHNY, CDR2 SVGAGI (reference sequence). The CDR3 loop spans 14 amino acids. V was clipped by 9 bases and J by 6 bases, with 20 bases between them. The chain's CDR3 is CASLGRGGSAEAFF. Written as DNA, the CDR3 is TGTGCCAGTCTTGGGAGAGGGGGATCTGCTGAAGCTTTCTTT.

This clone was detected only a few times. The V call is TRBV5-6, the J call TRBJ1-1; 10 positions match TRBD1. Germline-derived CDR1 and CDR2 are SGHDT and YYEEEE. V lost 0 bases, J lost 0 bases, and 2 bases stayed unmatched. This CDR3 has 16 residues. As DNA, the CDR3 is TGTGCCAGCAGCTTGGGACAGGGGGCTCTGAACACTGAAGCTTTCTTT. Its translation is CASSLGQGALNTEAFF.

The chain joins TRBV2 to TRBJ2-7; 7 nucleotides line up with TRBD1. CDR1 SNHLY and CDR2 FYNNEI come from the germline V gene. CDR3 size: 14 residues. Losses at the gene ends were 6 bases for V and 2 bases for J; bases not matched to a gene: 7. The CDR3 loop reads CASSRQGATYEQYF. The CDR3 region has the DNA TGTGCCAGCAGCAGACAGGGAGCGACCTACGAGCAGTACTTC.

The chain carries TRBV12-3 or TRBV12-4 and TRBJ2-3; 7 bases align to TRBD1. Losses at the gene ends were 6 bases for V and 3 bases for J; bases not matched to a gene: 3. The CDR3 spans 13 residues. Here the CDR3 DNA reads TGTGCCAGCAGCCTGACAGGGACAGATACGCAGTATTTT. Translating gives CASSLTGTDTQYF.

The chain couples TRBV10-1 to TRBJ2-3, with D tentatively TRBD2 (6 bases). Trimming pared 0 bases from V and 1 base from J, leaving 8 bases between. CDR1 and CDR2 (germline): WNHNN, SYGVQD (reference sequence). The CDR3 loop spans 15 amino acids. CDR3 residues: CASSESGLGTDTQYF. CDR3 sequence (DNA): TGCGCCAGCAGTGAGTCGGGACTCGGCACAGATACGCAGTATTTT.

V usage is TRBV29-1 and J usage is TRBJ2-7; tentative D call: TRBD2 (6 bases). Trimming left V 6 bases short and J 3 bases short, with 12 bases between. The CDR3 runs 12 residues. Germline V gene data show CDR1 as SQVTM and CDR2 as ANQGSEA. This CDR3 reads CSVSAGNYEQYF. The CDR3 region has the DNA TGCAGCGTCTCTGCGGGAAACTACGAGCAGTACTTC.

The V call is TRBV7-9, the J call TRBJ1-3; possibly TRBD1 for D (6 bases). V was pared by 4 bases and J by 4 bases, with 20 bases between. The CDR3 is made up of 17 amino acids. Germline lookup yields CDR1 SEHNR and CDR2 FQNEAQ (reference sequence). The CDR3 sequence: CASSSPQRGKVGNTIYF. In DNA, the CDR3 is TGTGCCAGCAGCTCCCCGCAAAGGGGGAAGGTGGGAAACACCATATATTTT.

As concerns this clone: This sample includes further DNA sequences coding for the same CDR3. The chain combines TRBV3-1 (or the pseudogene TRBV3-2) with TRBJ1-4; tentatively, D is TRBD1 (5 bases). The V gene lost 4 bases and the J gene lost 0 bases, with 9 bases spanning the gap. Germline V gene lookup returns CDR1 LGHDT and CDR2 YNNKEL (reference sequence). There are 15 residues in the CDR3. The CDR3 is CASSPQGATNEKLFF. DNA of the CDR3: TGTGCCAGCAGCCCCCAGGGTGCAACTAATGAAAAACTGTTTTTT.

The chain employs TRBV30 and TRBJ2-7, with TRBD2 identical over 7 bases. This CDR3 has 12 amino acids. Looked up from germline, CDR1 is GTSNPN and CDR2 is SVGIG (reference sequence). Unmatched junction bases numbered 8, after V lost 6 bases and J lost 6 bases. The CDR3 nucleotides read TGTGCCTGTGCTGGGACTACGTTCGAGCAGTACTTC. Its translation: CACAGTTFEQYF.

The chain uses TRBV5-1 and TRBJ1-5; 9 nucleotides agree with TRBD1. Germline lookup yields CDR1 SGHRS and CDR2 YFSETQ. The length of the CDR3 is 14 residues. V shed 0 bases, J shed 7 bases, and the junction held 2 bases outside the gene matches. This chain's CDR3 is CASSLGTGEQPQHF. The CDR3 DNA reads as TGCGCCAGCAGCTTGGGGACAGGGGAACAGCCCCAGCATTTT.

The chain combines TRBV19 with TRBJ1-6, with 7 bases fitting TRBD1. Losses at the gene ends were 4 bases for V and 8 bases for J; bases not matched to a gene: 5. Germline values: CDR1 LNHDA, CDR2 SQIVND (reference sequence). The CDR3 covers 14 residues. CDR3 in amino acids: CASSTTGADSPLHF. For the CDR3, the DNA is TGTGCCAGTAGTACCACAGGGGCCGATTCACCCCTCCACTTT.

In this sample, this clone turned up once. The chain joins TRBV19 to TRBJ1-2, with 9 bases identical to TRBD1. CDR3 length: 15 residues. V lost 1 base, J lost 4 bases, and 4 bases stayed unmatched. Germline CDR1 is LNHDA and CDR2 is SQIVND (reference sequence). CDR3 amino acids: CASSIAQGQGYGYTF. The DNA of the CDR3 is TGTGCCAGTAGTATAGCCCAGGGACAGGGCTATGGCTACACCTTC. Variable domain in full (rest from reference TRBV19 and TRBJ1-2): DGGITQSPKYLFRKEGQNVTLSCEQNLNHDAMYWYRQDPGQGLRLIYYSQIVNDFQKGDIAEGYSVSREKKESFPLTVTSAQKNPTAFYLCASSIAQGQGYGYTFGSGTRLTVV.

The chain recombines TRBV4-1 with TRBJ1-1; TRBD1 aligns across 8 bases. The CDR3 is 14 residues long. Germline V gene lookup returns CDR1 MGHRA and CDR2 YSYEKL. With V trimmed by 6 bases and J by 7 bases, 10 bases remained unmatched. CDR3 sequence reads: CASRWDRQRGEAFF. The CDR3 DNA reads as TGCGCCAGCAGATGGGACAGGCAACGTGGTGAAGCTTTCTTT.

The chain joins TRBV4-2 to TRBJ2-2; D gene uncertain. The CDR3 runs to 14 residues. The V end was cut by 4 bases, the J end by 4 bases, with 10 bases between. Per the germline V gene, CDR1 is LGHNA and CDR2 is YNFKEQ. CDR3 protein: CASSPGGGTGELFF. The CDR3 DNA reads TGTGCCAGCAGCCCCGGTGGTGGCACCGGGGAGCTGTTTTTT.

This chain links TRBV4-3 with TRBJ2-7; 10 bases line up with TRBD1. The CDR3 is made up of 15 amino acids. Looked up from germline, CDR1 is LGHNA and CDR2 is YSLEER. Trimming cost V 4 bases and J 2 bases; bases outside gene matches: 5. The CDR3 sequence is CASSRETGGPYEQYF. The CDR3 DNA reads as TGCGCCAGCAGCCGAGAGACAGGGGGCCCCTACGAGCAGTACTTC.

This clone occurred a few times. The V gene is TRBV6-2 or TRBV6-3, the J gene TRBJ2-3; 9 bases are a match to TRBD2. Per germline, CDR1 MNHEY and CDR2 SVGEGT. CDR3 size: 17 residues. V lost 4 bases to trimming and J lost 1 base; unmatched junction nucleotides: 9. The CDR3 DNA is TGTGCCAGCAGTTCCCTGTGGGCTAGCGGGGGCACAGATACGCAGTATTTT. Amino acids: CASSSLWASGGTDTQYF.